Included here is one T cell receptor (beta chain) sequence, with context. TCRdb itself ran the 5' RACE reads through MiXCR, one entry per CDR3 protein. The sample contains under 450,000 distinct CDR3 sequences, about a quarter of which appear only once. The length of the CDR3 is 13 residues. Germline loops: CDR1 GTSNPN, CDR2 SVGIG (reference sequence). J gave up 7 bases and V 2 bases, and 5 bases lay outside the gene matches. This record belongs to a study of T-cell memory formation after mild COVID-19. Study-wide background: The study found TCR clusters largely donor specific.

Material for sequencing was PBMCs or a T cell subset sorted from them (not recorded which). The gene calls are TRBV30 and TRBJ1-1; TRBD1 aligns across 9 bases. This TCR derives from an adult woman who had mild COVID-19 (a few samples of this study predate the infection). Cell type and time point are not known. This CDR3 is CAWSSQGAGEAFF. DNA for the CDR3: TGTGCCTGGAGTTCACAGGGGGCCGGTGAAGCTTTCTTT.